The 10 T cell receptor beta chains in this list originate from one sample, sequenced in a study of regulatory T cells in long-lasting Graves disease. Time point noted: persistent/refractory GD, antithyroid drugs over 5 years with positive TRAb. The TCR library was made from RNA that had been extracted from PBMCs in TRIzol. Arm-PCR of CDR3 regions and iRepertoire HTBI primers were the basis on which TCR beta libraries were built. MiXCR was run by TCRdb on the multiplex PCR reads, yielding one entry per CDR3 protein. The sample holds some 430,000 distinct CDR3 sequences; roughly 21% are singletons and the top ten take 7% to 9%. Sample: peripheral blood mononuclear cells (PBMCs), taken when the disease was refractory, from a patient treated with antithyroid drugs. The receptors come from a female donor with Graves disease.

This clonotype was detected a few times. The chain recombines TRBV20-1 with TRBJ2-7; 12 bases match TRBD1. Trimming took 6 bases from V and 5 from J; bases not matched to a gene: 5. This CDR3 comprises 13 residues. Germline lookup yields CDR1 DFQATT and CDR2 SNEGSKA (reference sequence). The CDR3 region is CSATGQGADEQYF. In nucleotides, the CDR3 is TGCAGTGCGACGGGACAGGGGGCCGACGAGCAGTACTTC.

In this sample, this clonotype turned up many times. The chain uses TRBV3-1 and TRBJ2-5; D is possibly TRBD1 (5 bases). The CDR3 is 15 amino acids. The V and J ends lost 6 bases and 5 bases respectively, with 19 bases between them. Germline lookup yields CDR1 LGHDT and CDR2 YNNKEL (reference sequence). As DNA, the CDR3 is TGTGCCAGCAGAACCATCGAGGACAAGCAGGAGACCCAGTACTTC. Protein product: CASRTIEDKQETQYF.

The sample holds many counts of this clonotype. The rearrangement joins TRBV6-2 or TRBV6-3 to TRBJ1-6; a possible D gene is TRBD1 (5 bases). Germline CDR1 reads MNHEY; CDR2 reads SVGEGT. Trimming removed 0 bases from V and 10 bases from J, with 10 bases in between. The CDR3 covers 14 residues. CDR3 sequence reads: CASSYSRGESPLHF. CDR3 in DNA: TGTGCCAGCAGTTACTCGAGAGGGGAATCACCCCTCCACTTT.

The J gene is TRBJ2-2, the V gene TRBV5-1; no firm D call. The CDR3 is made up of 13 amino acids. Per the germline V gene, CDR1 is SGHRS and CDR2 is YFSETQ. The V gene lost 4 bases and the J gene lost 6 bases, with 10 bases spanning the gap. The CDR3 coding sequence is TGCGCCAGCAGCCCGGTACCCGCCGGGGAGCTGTTTTTT. Its translation: CASSPVPAGELFF.

This chain's CDR3 is CSASPPGLALTYEQYF. In DNA, the CDR3 is TGCAGTGCGAGTCCACCGGGACTAGCGCTGACCTACGAGCAGTACTTC. V usage is TRBV20-1 and J usage is TRBJ2-7, with TRBD2 matching over 10 bases. Germline V gives CDR1 DFQATT, CDR2 SNEGSKA (reference sequence). There are 16 residues in the CDR3. V was pared by 6 bases and J by 2 bases, with 13 bases of the junction left unmatched.

The table lists this clonotype with many counts. The chain combines TRBV28 with TRBJ2-7; D is possibly TRBD1 or TRBD2 (5 bases each). This CDR3 has 13 residues. Trimming stripped 6 bases from V and 9 bases from J, with 18 bases between. Germline lookup yields CDR1 MDHEN and CDR2 SYDVKM. The CDR3 nucleotides are TGTGCCAGCAGCCCCCGGGACGGTGTCGTGCAGTACTTC. It yields the protein CASSPRDGVVQYF.

This clonotype was found many times. This rearrangement joins TRBV2 to TRBJ2-5; 7 nucleotides agree with TRBD1. Germline V lookup: CDR1 SNHLY, CDR2 FYNNEI. V gave up 6 bases and J gave up 0 bases; unmatched junction bases: 4. The CDR3 contains 14 residues. In DNA form, the CDR3 reads TGTGCCAGCAGCCCGGGACAGAACCAAGAGACCCAGTACTTC. It specifies CASSPGQNQETQYF.

This rearrangement joins TRBV11-3 to TRBJ1-6, with TRBD1 matching 7 bases. CDR1 is SGHNT, CDR2 YENEEA, per germline. Germline trimming cut 4 bases from V and 1 base from J; bases unmatched to any gene: 4. The CDR3 runs to 16 residues. Here the CDR3 DNA reads TGTGCCAGCAGCTCCGTCAGGGGGTCCTATAATTCACCCCTCCACTTT. As protein: CASSSVRGSYNSPLHF.

This clonotype appeared a few times. The chain carries TRBV19 and TRBJ1-6; 12 bases fit TRBD1. The germline CDR1 and CDR2 sequences are LNHDA and SQIVND (reference sequence). With 8 bases clipped from V and 7 bases from J, the junction kept 12 bases outside the gene matches. This CDR3 is 17 amino acids long. The CDR3 reads CASQDFGTGGRNSPLHF. The CDR3 DNA follows: TGTGCCAGTCAGGATTTCGGGACAGGGGGCCGGAATTCACCCCTCCACTTT. Combining the CDR3 with reference TRBV19 and TRBJ1-6 gives the whole variable domain DGGITQSPKYLFRKEGQNVTLSCEQNLNHDAMYWYRQDPGQGLRLIYYSQIVNDFQKGDIAEGYSVSREKKESFPLTVTSAQKNPTAFYLCASQDFGTGGRNSPLHFGNGTRLTVT.

The chain carries TRBV29-1 and TRBJ1-5; 7 bases are a match to TRBD1. V was pared by 4 bases and J by 5 bases, with 8 bases of the junction left unmatched. Germline V gene sequence: CDR1 SQVTM, CDR2 ANQGSEA. CDR3 length: 14 residues. The DNA of the CDR3 is TGCAGCGTTGTCGTCAGGGGGTCTGATCAGCCCCAGCATTTT. Amino acid sequence: CSVVVRGSDQPQHF.